This entry lists 29 T cell receptor beta chains sequenced from one sample in a study of blood T cells in healthy people across ages. Sample-barcoded 5' priming and a J-beta primer mix drove a second PCR of 7 to 11 cycles. In TCRdb, the 5' RACE reads were re-called with MiXCR into one record per CDR3 protein. The sample consists of about a million distinct CDR3 sequences, approximately 50% of them appearing once. Sequencing was carried out using blood. The receptors shown here come from a woman aged 60-75 years in good health.

This clonotype was picked up many times. This rearrangement joins TRBV9 to TRBJ2-7; 7 bases line up with TRBD1. V shed 3 bases and J 5 bases; nucleotides not matched to a gene: 8. Germline values: CDR1 SGDLS, CDR2 YYNGEE. The CDR3 has 14 residues. The CDR3 region has the DNA TGTGCCAGCAGCGGGCGACAGGGCGGCCACGAGCAGTACTTC. Residues: CASSGRQGGHEQYF. The full variable domain, its missing parts supplied by reference TRBV9 and TRBJ2-7, is DSGVTQTPKHLITATGQRVTLRCSPRSGDLSVYWYQQSLDQGLQFLIQYYNGEERAKGNILERFSAQQFPDLHSELNLSSLELGDSALYFCASSGRQGGHEQYFGPGTRLTVT.

The genes are TRBV28 and TRBJ2-7, with TRBD2 identical over 12 bases. The germline V gene has CDR1 MDHEN and CDR2 SYDVKM. The CDR3 has 19 amino acids. The ends lost 3 bases at V and 0 bases at J; junction bases unmatched: 12. The chain's CDR3 is CASSLIGLAGGRSSYEQYF. The CDR3 coding sequence is TGTGCCAGCAGTTTGATCGGGCTAGCGGGAGGGAGGAGCTCCTACGAGCAGTACTTC.

This clonotype was seen more than once but under ten times. This chain links TRBV7-9 with TRBJ1-2; the D gene is possibly TRBD1 (5 bases). Trimming removed 8 bases from V and 2 bases from J, with 9 bases in between. From germline, CDR1 is SEHNR and CDR2 FQNEAQ (reference sequence). This CDR3 has 12 amino acids. CDR3: CASGRANYGYTF. In DNA, the CDR3 is TGTGCCAGCGGCAGGGCCAACTATGGCTACACCTTC.

V gene TRBV6-1 combines with J gene TRBJ2-5; D might be TRBD1 (5 bases). Germline V CDR1 and CDR2: MNHNS, SASEGT. This CDR3 region has 15 residues. The V end lost 5 bases, the J end lost 7 bases, and 20 bases lay between the germline ends. Here the CDR3 reads CASSMGPQTEVTQYF. CDR3 bases: TGTGCCAGCAGTATGGGGCCCCAAACCGAGGTGACCCAGTACTTC.

The chain links TRBV7-8 to TRBJ2-7; 9 nucleotides line up with TRBD1. CDR3 length equals 16 residues. CDR1 and CDR2 (germline): SGHVS, FQNEAQ. The trim removed 5 bases at V and 1 base at J, leaving 9 bases unmatched. CDR3 loop: CASSQGWGTGSYEQYF. Written as DNA, the CDR3 is TGTGCCAGCAGCCAAGGGTGGGGGACAGGGTCCTACGAGCAGTACTTC.

In its sample, this clonotype was seen a few times. V and J are TRBV29-1 and TRBJ2-2, with D hard to call. Germline loops: CDR1 SQVTM, CDR2 ANQGSEA. V lost 4 bases to trimming and J lost 0 bases, with 9 bases between them. The CDR3 is made up of 14 amino acids. This CDR3 is CSVAGPTNTGELFF. The CDR3 DNA follows: TGCAGCGTTGCGGGCCCAACGAACACCGGGGAGCTGTTTTTT.

This clonotype was picked up many times. The chain carries TRBV12-3 or TRBV12-4 and TRBJ2-6; 12 bases are a match to TRBD1. J gave up 2 bases and V 6 bases, and 8 bases lay outside the gene matches. The CDR3 is 18 residues long. CDR3 nucleotide sequence: TGTGCCAGCAGCCCCCGGGACAGGGGGCATGCTGGGGCCAACGTCCTGACTTTC. Its protein product is CASSPRDRGHAGANVLTF.

This clonotype was detected a few times. V usage is TRBV6-5 and J usage is TRBJ2-7, with 8 bases lining up with TRBD1. J gave up 6 bases and V 9 bases, and 10 bases lay outside the gene matches. Germline V gene sequence: CDR1 MNHEY, CDR2 SVGAGI. The CDR3 covers 13 residues. The CDR3 coding sequence is TGTGCCAGTACCGGACAGGGTCTATCCGAGCAGTACTTC. It translates to CASTGQGLSEQYF.

This sequence joins TRBV2 and TRBJ2-3, with D possibly TRBD1 on 6 matching bases. Trimming shortened V by 4 bases and J by 1 base, and 12 bases separated the two germline ends. CDR1 is SNHLY, CDR2 FYNNEI, per germline. This CDR3 region has 15 residues. CDR3 DNA: TGTGCCAGCAGTGGGACAGTCCTAGGCACAGATACGCAGTATTTT. Translated, it gives CASSGTVLGTDTQYF.

CDR3 protein: CSARSIGLAGDYEQYF. The CDR3 region has the DNA TGCAGTGCTAGATCCATAGGACTAGCGGGAGACTACGAGCAGTACTTC. The chain recombines TRBV20-1 with TRBJ2-7, with 13 bases matching TRBD2. The V and J ends lost 2 bases and 3 bases, in that order; junction bases with no gene match: 7. The V gene's germline CDR1 is DFQATT and CDR2 SNEGSKA (reference sequence). There are 16 residues in the CDR3.

This clonotype appeared a few times. CDR3 sequence (DNA): TGTGCCAGCAGTCCGACAGGGACCGACGAGCAGTACTTC. It is translated as CASSPTGTDEQYF. The chain has TRBV2 and TRBJ2-4; 7 bases are a match to TRBD1. Judging by the DNA end, TRBJ2-7 fits better; the J call may be wrong. CDR1 is SNHLY and CDR2 is FYNNEI in the germline V gene. The CDR3 contains 13 residues.

J is TRBJ2-1 and V is TRBV20-1; the D gene is possibly TRBD1 (6 bases). CDR1 is DFQATT and CDR2 is SNEGSKA in the germline V gene (reference sequence). This CDR3 region has 13 residues. Trimming took 1 base from V and 7 from J, leaving 11 bases between them. CDR3 sequence: CSARGNRVNEQFF. CDR3 coding DNA: TGCAGTGCTAGAGGCAACAGGGTAAATGAGCAGTTCTTC.

With respect to this clonotype: One junction end disagrees with the germline gene, perhaps due to a read error. The J gene is TRBJ2-1, the V gene TRBV5-1; D uncertain. The length of the CDR3 is 15 residues. CDR1 SGHRS and CDR2 YFSETQ come from the germline V gene. This chain's CDR3 is CASSTTIARYNGQFF. In nucleotides, the CDR3 is TGCGCCAGCAGCACCACGATTGCCCGGTACAATGGGCAGTTCTTC.

This chain links TRBV11-2 with TRBJ2-3, with 8 positions matching TRBD2. Per the germline V gene, CDR1 is SGHAT and CDR2 is FQNNGV. CDR3 length equals 14 residues. V gave up 5 bases and J gave up 6 bases; unmatched junction bases: 7. CDR3 DNA: TGTGCCAGCAGCCGGACTAGCCCGGAGGATACGCAGTATTTT. Protein product: CASSRTSPEDTQYF.

This clonotype has a handful of counts. The chain recombines TRBV25-1 with TRBJ1-2; 9 bases match TRBD1. This CDR3 spans 14 amino acids. Germline trimming cut 7 bases from V and 5 bases from J; bases unmatched to any gene: 8. Germline CDR1 is MGHDK and CDR2 is SYGVNS. The CDR3 reads CASTRGGTGYGYTF. The CDR3 bases are TGTGCCAGCACCCGAGGAGGGACAGGGTATGGCTACACCTTC.

This clonotype was observed many times. The chain uses TRBV12-3 or TRBV12-4 and TRBJ2-3; D is uncertain. Trimming shortened V by 5 bases and J by 3 bases, and 3 bases separated the two germline ends. The CDR3 totals 11 residues. CDR3 loop: CASSMTDTQYF. The CDR3 DNA sequence: TGTGCCAGCAGTATGACAGATACGCAGTATTTT.

The chain employs TRBV4-1 and TRBJ2-4; D is perhaps TRBD2 (6 bases). Germline V CDR1 and CDR2: MGHRA, YSYEKL. CDR3 length: 14 amino acids. Trimming pared 6 bases from V and 4 bases from J, leaving 13 bases between. DNA of the CDR3: TGCGCCAGCAGTTATCCGGGGGAGAAAAACATTCAGTACTTC. Protein product: CASSYPGEKNIQYF.

This clonotype was counted a few times. The rearrangement uses TRBV29-1 and TRBJ1-2; 9 positions match TRBD1. J gave up 5 bases and V 6 bases, and 10 bases lay outside the gene matches. The germline gives CDR1 SQVTM, CDR2 ANQGSEA. The CDR3 totals 14 residues. Written as DNA, the CDR3 is TGCAGCGTCACACCCTGGGACAGGGCATATGGCTACACCTTC. Translated, it gives CSVTPWDRAYGYTF.

The rearrangement links TRBV30 to TRBJ2-5, with a tentative D call TRBD2 (6 bases). V was clipped by 5 bases and J by 2 bases, with 12 bases between them. The CDR3 runs to 13 residues. CDR1 and CDR2 from the germline V gene are GTSNPN and SVGIG (reference sequence). CDR3 loop: CAWGKLAQETQYF. The CDR3 DNA reads TGTGCCTGGGGGAAACTAGCTCAAGAGACCCAGTACTTC.

Only a few counts were recorded for this clonotype. The V call is TRBV4-1, the J call TRBJ2-7, with 13 bases fitting TRBD2. J gave up 2 bases and V 2 bases, and 12 bases lay outside the gene matches. Germline assignment: CDR1 MGHRA and CDR2 YSYEKL. The CDR3 runs to 19 residues. CDR3 amino acids: CASSQFGVQGLAGPYEQYF. The CDR3 DNA follows: TGCGCCAGCAGCCAATTCGGGGTCCAGGGACTAGCGGGGCCCTACGAGCAGTACTTC.

The rearrangement links TRBV10-3 to TRBJ2-7; 8 bases match TRBD2. The CDR3 is made up of 17 amino acids. Germline values: CDR1 ENHRY, CDR2 SYGVKD. With V trimmed by 0 bases and J by 5 bases, 12 bases remained unmatched. CDR3 sequence: CAISESTVRTGGNEQYF. The DNA for the CDR3 is TGTGCCATCAGTGAGTCGACGGTCAGGACGGGAGGGAACGAGCAGTACTTC.

This clonotype was seen a few times. The genes are TRBV25-1 and TRBJ2-5, with D hard to call. V was pared by 2 bases and J by 1 base, with 5 bases between. From germline, CDR1 is MGHDK and CDR2 SYGVNS. The CDR3 has 13 residues. CDR3 DNA: TGTGCCAGCAGTGAAAGGGCCCAAGAGACCCAGTACTTC. As protein: CASSERAQETQYF.

In this sample, this clonotype turned up a few times. CDR3 loop: CASSRYTGQEANYGYTF. CDR3 bases: TGTGCCAGCAGCCGATATACGGGACAGGAGGCCAACTATGGCTACACCTTC. This chain joins TRBV13 and TRBJ1-2, with TRBD1 identical over 8 bases. This CDR3 spans 17 amino acids. The germline CDR1 and CDR2 sequences are PRHDT and FYEKMQ (reference sequence). The trim removed 5 bases at V and 2 bases at J, leaving 13 bases unmatched. Complete variable domain (other parts from reference TRBV13 and TRBJ1-2): AAGVIQSPRHLIKEKRETATLKCYPIPRHDTVYWYQQGPGQDPQFLISFYEKMQSDKGSIPDRFSAQQFSDYHSELNMSSLELGDSALYFCASSRYTGQEANYGYTFGSGTRLTVV.

The J gene is TRBJ1-3, the V gene TRBV12-3 or TRBV12-4; D gene ambiguous. The ends were cut back, 2 bases at V and 8 bases at J, with 7 bases in the middle. CDR3 length: 12 residues. The CDR3 region has the DNA TGTGCCAGCAGTTTACTGGGCTACACCATATATTTT. It specifies CASSLLGYTIYF.

This clonotype was picked up many times. The chain recombines TRBV29-1 with TRBJ2-7; 8 positions match TRBD2. The germline gives CDR1 SQVTM, CDR2 ANQGSEA. The V segment lost 1 base and the J segment 4 bases; nucleotides outside the gene matches: 9. The CDR3 runs to 15 residues. The CDR3 DNA reads as TGCAGCGTTGAAGTGAGAAGCGGGAGAACTTACGAGCAGTACTTC. Protein sequence: CSVEVRSGRTYEQYF.

The rearrangement joins TRBV7-9 to TRBJ2-4; possible D gene TRBD2, 6 bases. V was pared by 6 bases and J by 2 bases, with 14 bases between. Germline values: CDR1 SEHNR, CDR2 FQNEAQ (reference sequence). The CDR3 is made up of 15 amino acids. Here the CDR3 reads CASSPWRAPKNIQYF. CDR3 DNA sequence: TGTGCCAGCAGTCCCTGGAGGGCCCCCAAAAACATTCAGTACTTC. The full variable domain, rest sourced from reference TRBV7-9 and TRBJ2-4, is DTGVSQNPRHKITKRGQNVTFRCDPISEHNRLYWYRQTLGQGPEFLTYFQNEAQLEKSRLLSDRFSAERPKGSFSTLEIQRTEQGDSAMYLCASSPWRAPKNIQYFGAGTRLSVL.

This clonotype appeared a few times. The V gene is TRBV4-3, the J gene TRBJ2-5; D is possibly TRBD2 (5 bases). The germline V and J ends were trimmed by 0 bases and 1 base, with 9 bases remaining between them. The CDR3 is 15 amino acids. The germline CDR1 and CDR2 sequences are LGHNA and YSLEER. The CDR3, as DNA: TGCGCCAGCAGCCAAGATTCAGGAGGCCAAGAGACCCAGTACTTC. Its protein product is CASSQDSGGQETQYF.

A few counts support this clonotype. The J gene is TRBJ2-4, the V gene TRBV11-2, with 8 bases aligning to TRBD2. This CDR3 is built from 18 residues. Per germline, CDR1 SGHAT and CDR2 FQNNGV. With 6 bases clipped from V and 0 bases from J, the junction kept 13 bases outside the gene matches. The CDR3 protein is CASRPLSGKRGAKNIQYF. The CDR3 nucleotides are TGTGCCAGCAGACCCCTTAGCGGGAAGAGGGGAGCCAAAAACATTCAGTACTTC.

This clonotype has just a few counts. The chain has TRBV15 and TRBJ2-5, with 9 bases that match TRBD1. Germline-derived CDR1 and CDR2 are LNHNV and YYDKDF (reference sequence). The CDR3 totals 13 residues. The junction had 6 bases not matched to a gene; V was cut back by 8 bases and J by 5 bases. As DNA, the CDR3 is TGTGCCACCGGACAGGGGTCTTGGGAGACCCAGTACTTC. It codes for CATGQGSWETQYF.